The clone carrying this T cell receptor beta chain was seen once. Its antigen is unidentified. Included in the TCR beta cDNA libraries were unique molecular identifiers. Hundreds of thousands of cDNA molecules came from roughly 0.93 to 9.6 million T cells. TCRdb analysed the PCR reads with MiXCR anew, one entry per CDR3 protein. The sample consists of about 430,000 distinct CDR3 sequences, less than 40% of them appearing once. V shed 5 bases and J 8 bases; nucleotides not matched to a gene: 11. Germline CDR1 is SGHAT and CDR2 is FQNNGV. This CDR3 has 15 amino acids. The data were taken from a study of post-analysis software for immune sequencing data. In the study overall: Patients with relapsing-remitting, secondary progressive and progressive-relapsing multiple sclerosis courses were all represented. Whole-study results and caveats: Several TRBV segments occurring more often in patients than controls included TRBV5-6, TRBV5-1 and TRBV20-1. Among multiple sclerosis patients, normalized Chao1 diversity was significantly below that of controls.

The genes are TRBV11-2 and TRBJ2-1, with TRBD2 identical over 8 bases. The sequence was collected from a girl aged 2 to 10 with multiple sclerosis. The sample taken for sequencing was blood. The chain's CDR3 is CASSRSGRPIDEQFF. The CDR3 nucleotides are TGTGCCAGCAGCCGCAGCGGGAGACCTATCGATGAGCAGTTCTTC.